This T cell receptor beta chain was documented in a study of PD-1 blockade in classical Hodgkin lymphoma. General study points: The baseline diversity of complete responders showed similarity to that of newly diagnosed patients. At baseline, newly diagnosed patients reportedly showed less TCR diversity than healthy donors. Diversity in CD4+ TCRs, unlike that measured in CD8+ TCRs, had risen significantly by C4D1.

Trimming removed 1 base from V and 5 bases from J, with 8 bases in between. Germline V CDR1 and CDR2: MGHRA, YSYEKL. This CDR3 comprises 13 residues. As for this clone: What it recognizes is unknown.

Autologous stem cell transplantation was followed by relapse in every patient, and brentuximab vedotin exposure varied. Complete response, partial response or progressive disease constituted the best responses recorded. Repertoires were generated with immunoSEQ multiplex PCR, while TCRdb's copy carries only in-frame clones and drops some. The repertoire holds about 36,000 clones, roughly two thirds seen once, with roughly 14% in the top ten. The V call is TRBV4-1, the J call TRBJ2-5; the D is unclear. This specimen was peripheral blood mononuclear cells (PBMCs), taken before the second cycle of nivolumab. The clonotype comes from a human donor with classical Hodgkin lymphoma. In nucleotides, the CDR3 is TGCGCCAGCAGCCAAGTAAGATCGGAGACCCAGTACTTC. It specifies CASSQVRSETQYF.